This TCR beta chain is drawn from a study of T cell changes during pregnancy in multiple sclerosis. Only in-frame clones appear in the TCRdb table, and some are missing; sequencing was by immunoSEQ multiplex PCR. The repertoire holds approximately 50,000 clones, with around 90% as singletons. Trimming stripped 6 bases from V and 2 bases from J, with 14 bases between. Germline CDR1 is LNHDA and CDR2 is SQIVND (reference sequence). This CDR3 has 15 residues. This rearrangement joins TRBV19 to TRBJ2-1; perhaps TRBD2 as D (6 bases). The starting material was CD4+ T cells from peripheral blood mononuclear cells, obtained after pregnancy. The receptor's source is a female donor with multiple sclerosis, enrolled in a pregnancy study. CDR3 in amino acids: CASSRRLETYNEQFF. Here the CDR3 DNA reads TGTGCCAGTAGCCGTAGACTAGAGACCTACAATGAGCAGTTCTTC.